Below, one T cell receptor beta chain is given with its context. The sample belongs to a study of T cell repertoires in cytomegalovirus infection. MiXCR was run by TCRdb on the reads, yielding one entry per CDR3 protein. The sample lists around 300,000 distinct CDR3 sequences, about 25% occurring once. Germline CDR1 and CDR2: MDHEN and SYDVKM. V was clipped by 5 bases and J by 6 bases, with 17 bases between them. This CDR3 comprises 15 residues. The sample was PBMCs. The sequence derives from a human donor in good health (CMV status not recorded). Some clones in this sample may be carry-over from other donors' samples. This chain connects TRBV28 to TRBJ1-5; possible D gene TRBD1, 6 bases. The CDR3 bases are TGTGCCAGCAGTCCACAGGGTCTGAAAGGTCAGCCCCAGCATTTT. This translates into CASSPQGLKGQPQHF.